This T cell receptor beta chain is from a study of CD8 T cells in ankylosing spondylitis. Germline assignment: CDR1 MNHEY and CDR2 SMNVEV (reference sequence). V was trimmed by 5 bases and J by 2 bases, leaving 10 bases between them. This CDR3 spans 13 amino acids. This clonotype appeared many times. Its antigen is not identified. With molecular barcodes, quantitative 5'-RACE was used to make the TCR beta libraries. TCRdb redid the calling of the 5' RACE reads with MiXCR, one entry per CDR3 protein. The table lists more than 95,000 distinct CDR3 sequences, roughly 8.3% of them singletons. Broader study findings: CD8+ by phenotype, disease-linked clones were relatively rare in peripheral blood.

This clonotype originated in a male donor with ankylosing spondylitis or in good health (not recorded which). Material: blood, either unsorted or a sorted T cell fraction (not recorded which). The chain couples TRBV27 to TRBJ2-7, with D possibly being TRBD1 (6 bases). CDR3 sequence (DNA): TGTGCCAGCAGTCCAGGGGTCGCCTACGAGCAGTACTTC. Its protein product is CASSPGVAYEQYF.